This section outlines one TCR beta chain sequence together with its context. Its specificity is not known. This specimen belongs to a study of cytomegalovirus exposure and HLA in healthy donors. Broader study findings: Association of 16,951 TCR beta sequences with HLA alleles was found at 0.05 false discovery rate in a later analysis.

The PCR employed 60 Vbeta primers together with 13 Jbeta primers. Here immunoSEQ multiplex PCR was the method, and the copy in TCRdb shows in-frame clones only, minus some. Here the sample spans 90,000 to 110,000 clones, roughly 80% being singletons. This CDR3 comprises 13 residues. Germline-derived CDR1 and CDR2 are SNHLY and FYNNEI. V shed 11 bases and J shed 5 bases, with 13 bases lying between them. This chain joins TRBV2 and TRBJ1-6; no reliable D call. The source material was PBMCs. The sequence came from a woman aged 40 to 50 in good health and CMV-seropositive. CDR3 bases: TGTGCCGGCCACCGGGAACATAATTCACCCCTCCACTTT. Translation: CAGHREHNSPLHF.